These T cell receptor beta chains were read from a single sample in a study of T cell changes during pregnancy in multiple sclerosis. Clones were read by immunoSEQ multiplex PCR, and TCRdb kept only the in-frame ones, dropping some. Of 35,000 to 50,000 clones listed, roughly nine tenths are singletons. This material consisted of CD4+ T cells from peripheral blood mononuclear cells, taken in the first trimester of pregnancy. The receptors were sampled from a female donor with multiple sclerosis, enrolled in a pregnancy study. The CDR3 runs from the conserved cysteine through the conserved F or W. The D gene is left open where the match is weak. Rows give clone size only sometimes, using once, few, many, or a class for an expanded clone.

D gene,J gene,V gene,clone size,CDR3 protein,CDR3 DNA
TRBD2,TRBJ2-1,TRBV4-3,.,CASSQAQTSLNEQFF,TGCGCCAGCAGCCAAGCTCAGACTAGCCTCAATGAGCAGTTCTTC
.,TRBJ1-3,TRBV5-5,.,CASSSGGVAGNTIYF,TGTGCCAGCAGCTCGGGTGGTGTGGCTGGAAACACCATATATTTT
TRBD2,TRBJ2-7,TRBV14,once,CASSPKPASGSYEQYF,TGTGCCAGCAGCCCGAAGCCGGCTAGCGGGAGCTACGAGCAGTACTTC
TRBD1,TRBJ2-5,TRBV7-9,.,CASSPTGTGEETQYF,TGTGCCAGCAGTCCCACCGGGACAGGGGAAGAGACCCAGTACTTC
TRBD1,TRBJ2-2,TRBV9,once,CASSLGTGTNTGELFF,TGTGCCAGCAGCTTGGGGACAGGGACCAACACCGGGGAGCTGTTTTTT
TRBD2,TRBJ2-1,TRBV6-4,.,CASSVVAGVGEQFF,TGTGCCAGCAGTGTTGTAGCGGGAGTGGGGGAGCAGTTCTTC
.,TRBJ2-7,TRBV11-2,.,CASSLEHRDYEQYF,TGTGCCAGCAGCTTAGAACACAGAGATTACGAGCAGTACTTC
TRBD2,TRBJ2-1,TRBV5-6,.,CASLLAGGPYNEQFF,TGTGCCAGCCTCCTAGCGGGAGGGCCTTACAATGAGCAGTTCTTC
TRBD2,TRBJ2-7,TRBV27,.,CASSLGASGRLYEQYF,TGTGCCAGCAGTTTAGGGGCTAGCGGGAGGCTATACGAGCAGTACTTC
TRBD1,TRBJ1-5,TRBV25-1,.,CASSSPGQLQPQHF,TGTGCCAGCAGTTCTCCGGGACAGCTTCAGCCCCAGCATTTT
TRBD1,TRBJ1-1,TRBV19,.,CASSIIPGQGATEAFF,TGTGCCAGTAGTATCATTCCGGGACAGGGGGCCACTGAAGCTTTCTTT
.,TRBJ1-2,TRBV6-5,.,CASSYSKGANYGYTF,TGTGCCAGCAGTTACTCGAAGGGGGCTAACTATGGCTACACCTTC
.,TRBJ2-7,TRBV5-4,.,CASSSPQTARYEQYF,TGTGCCAGCAGCTCACCCCAGACAGCCCGCTACGAGCAGTACTTC
TRBD1,TRBJ1-3,TRBV29-1,.,CSVYGTVDAGNTIYF,TGCAGCGTATACGGGACAGTGGATGCTGGAAACACCATATATTTT
.,TRBJ2-5,TRBV5-1,.,CASSLAEETQYF,TGCGCCAGCAGCTTGGCAGAAGAGACCCAGTACTTC
TRBD1,TRBJ1-2,TRBV27,.,CASTAKGAHFYGYTF,TGTGCCAGCACCGCCAAGGGGGCCCACTTCTATGGCTACACCTTC
.,TRBJ1-5,TRBV6-6,.,CASSAASNQPQHF,TGTGCCAGCTCGGCGGCAAGCAATCAGCCCCAGCATTTT
.,TRBJ2-7,TRBV28,.,CASSLRDRWEQYF,TGTGCCAGCAGTTTACGTGACAGGTGGGAGCAGTACTTC
TRBD1,TRBJ2-7,TRBV9,.,CASSSRDRGVDEQYF,TGTGCCAGCAGCTCCCGGGACAGGGGTGTCGACGAGCAGTACTTC
TRBD1,TRBJ2-6,TRBV7-2,.,CASSSTGGSGANVLTF,TGTGCCAGCAGCTCAACAGGGGGCTCTGGGGCCAACGTCCTGACTTTC
TRBD1,TRBJ2-2,TRBV11-2,.,CASRRPGQGNTGELFF,TGTGCCAGCCGAAGACCCGGACAGGGTAATACCGGGGAGCTGTTTTTT
.,TRBJ1-5,TRBV19,.,CASSTGRGQPQHF,TGTGCCAGTAGTACAGGGCGCGGCCAGCCCCAGCATTTT
.,TRBJ1-4,TRBV21-1,.,CASSIYLDHEKLFF,TGTGCCAGCAGCATTTATTTAGATCATGAAAAACTGTTTTTT
.,TRBJ2-7,TRBV10-1,.,CASRTDSLVHEQYF,TGCGCCAGCAGAACTGACAGCCTCGTTCACGAGCAGTACTTC
TRBD2,TRBJ2-1,TRBV7-9,once,CASSPDRGLAGGTGNEQFF,TGTGCCAGCAGCCCTGACAGAGGGTTAGCGGGAGGGACGGGGAATGAGCAGTTCTTC
TRBD2,TRBJ2-7,TRBV7-9,few,CASSNREVSGSYEQYF,TGTGCCAGCAGCAACCGGGAGGTTAGCGGGAGCTACGAGCAGTACTTC
.,TRBJ1-4,TRBV28,.,CASSSYIQRSNEKLFF,TGTGCCAGCAGTTCGTATATACAGAGAAGTAATGAAAAACTGTTTTTT
.,TRBJ2-7,TRBV10-3,.,CAISESFLNPEQYF,TGTGCCATCAGTGAGTCGTTCCTTAATCCCGAGCAGTACTTC
TRBD1,TRBJ1-1,TRBV7-9,.,CASSRDRGAEAFF,TGTGCCAGCAGCCGAGACAGGGGAGCTGAAGCTTTCTTT
.,TRBJ2-2,TRBV12-5,few,CASGLGYNTGELFF,TGTGCTAGTGGTTTGGGCTATAACACCGGGGAGCTGTTTTTT
.,TRBJ1-2,TRBV5-6,once,CASSLEGRGAYGYTF,TGTGCCAGCAGCTTGGAGGGTAGGGGCGCCTATGGCTACACCTTC
TRBD1,TRBJ2-7,TRBV5-1,.,CASSLAGDRAHEQYF,TGCGCCAGCAGCTTGGCGGGGGACAGGGCCCACGAGCAGTACTTC
TRBD2,TRBJ2-2,TRBV7-3,few,CASSLRSGRDTGELFF,TGTGCCAGCAGCTTACGAAGCGGGAGGGACACCGGGGAGCTGTTTTTT
TRBD1,TRBJ2-2,TRBV27,.,CASSLGRQGNAGELFF,TGTGCCAGCAGTTTAGGGAGACAGGGAAATGCCGGGGAGCTGTTTTTT
TRBD1,TRBJ1-2,TRBV6-5,.,CASSPRQGGYTF,TGTGCCAGCAGTCCGCGACAGGGAGGCTACACCTTC